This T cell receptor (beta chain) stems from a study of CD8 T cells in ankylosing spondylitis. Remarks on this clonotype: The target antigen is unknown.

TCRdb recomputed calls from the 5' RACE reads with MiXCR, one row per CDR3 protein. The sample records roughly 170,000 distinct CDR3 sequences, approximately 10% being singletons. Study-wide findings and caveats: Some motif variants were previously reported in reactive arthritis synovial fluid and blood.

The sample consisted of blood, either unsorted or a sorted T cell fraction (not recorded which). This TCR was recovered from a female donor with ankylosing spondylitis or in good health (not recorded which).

For the CDR3, the DNA is TGTGCCAGCAGCCCGGAGGGGGACAGCGGCACAGATACGCAGTATTTT. This sequence encodes CASSPEGDSGTDTQYF. The chain links TRBV13 to TRBJ2-3; D possibly corresponds to TRBD1 (7 bases). The CDR3 spans 16 residues. The V gene lost 5 bases and the J gene lost 1 base, with 16 bases spanning the gap. Germline CDR1 reads PRHDT; CDR2 reads FYEKMQ (reference sequence).